This T cell receptor (beta chain) was profiled in a study of CD8 T cells in Susac syndrome. V was trimmed by 2 bases and J by 9 bases, leaving 13 bases between them. Germline CDR1 KGHDR, CDR2 SFDVKD. The CDR3 runs to 14 residues. TCR beta from blood CD8+ and CD4+ T cells was sequenced. TEMRA cells were enriched by FACS, and CD4+ and CD8+ T cells were negatively isolated. After extraction with the RNeasy kit, 0.5 to 1 ug of the RNA was reverse transcribed using random hexamers. With immunoSEQ multiplex PCR, TCR beta CDR3 was amplified across 54 Vbeta and 13 Jbeta. Using its own MiXCR run on the immunoSEQ multiplex PCR reads, TCRdb lists one record per CDR3 protein. The profile shows some 190,000 distinct CDR3 sequences, roughly 94% of them singletons.

Sequencing used CD4+ T cells from PBMCs. The receptor was isolated from a human donor in good health. This rearrangement joins TRBV24-1 to TRBJ2-1; TRBD1 is a possible D gene (6 bases). The CDR3 region is CATSDWPRGGEQFF. The CDR3 DNA sequence: TGTGCCACCAGTGATTGGCCCCGAGGGGGTGAGCAGTTCTTC.